This TCR beta chain was recorded in a study of T cells in Graves' hyperthyroidism and ophthalmopathy. Study-wide findings and caveats: Peripheral blood also featured most of the thyroid clonotypes expanded above 0.001.

TCR beta CDR3 sequences were amplified from RNA transcripts. A set of HTBI primers served as the primers for a first-round RT-PCR of the TCR CDR3. From the multiplex PCR reads, TCRdb called clonotypes with MiXCR, one entry per CDR3 protein. The table includes over 500,000 distinct CDR3 sequences, about 46% detected once. A word on this clonotype: The antigen remains unidentified.

The CDR3 is 14 amino acids. The germline gives CDR1 SQVTM, CDR2 ANQGSEA. This chain uses TRBV29-1 with TRBJ2-7, with 7 nucleotides matching TRBD2. The J call is in doubt because the DNA end fits TRBJ2-1 better. Input material: peripheral blood or thyroid tissue (not recorded which). The source is an adult woman with Graves' disease, either hyperthyroidism or ophthalmopathy (not recorded which). CDR3 protein: CSVVRGTTPPEQFF. DNA for the CDR3: TGCAGCGTTGTACGCGGGACTACCCCGCCTGAGCAGTTCTTC.